A selection of T cell receptor beta chains follows, all from one sample in a study of regulatory T cells in long-lasting Graves disease. Via MiXCR, TCRdb re-called the multiplex PCR reads, giving one row per CDR3 protein. The repertoire holds approximately 400,000 distinct CDR3 sequences, with around 16% as singletons. Source: peripheral blood mononuclear cells (PBMCs), taken at new diagnosis, from a patient treated with antithyroid drugs. The receptors stem from a female donor with Graves disease. Each CDR3 is given with its conserved first and last residue.

TRBV4-2	CASSHLEAPRAFF
TRBV28	CASSQVWGVRTLKLSLDKAVFF
TRBV12-3/TRBV12-4	CASKVEVGGEQYF
TRBV20-1	CSANGVNYGYTF
TRBV3-1	CASSPRIQRGTDTQYF
TRBV6-1	CASSEGRLISRGSNQPQHF
TRBV7-3	CASSPGGLAGGSSYEQYF
TRBV2	CASRGIGGNTEAFF
TRBV7-2	CACSGDGTPYNQPQHF
TRBV20-1	CSARSDQGGTGELFF
TRBV20-1	CSARGGPRDQPQHF
TRBV9	CASSPGGQGGYTF
TRBV29-1	CSVLQGFRNGYTF
TRBV13	CASSLGRDHEQFF
TRBV9	CASSSGVSGYGYTF
TRBV28	CASRREEGTGANVLTF